The T cell receptor (beta chain) described here comes from a study of identical twins. This clonotype was counted a few times. Antigen: not known. Study findings and constraints: Some out-of-frame alpha sequences were shared by twins, and these showed excess low generation probability. Models underestimated TCR alpha sharing (out-of-frame) in monozygotic twins.

The CDR3 spans 21 residues. Germline V gene data show CDR1 as DFQATT and CDR2 as SNEGSKA (reference sequence). J lost 0 bases, V lost 6 bases, and 20 bases had no gene match. TCRdb used MiXCR to reprocess the 5' RACE reads, holding one entry per CDR3 protein. The sample lists just over 500,000 distinct CDR3 sequences, roughly 21% occurring once. The same data also contributed to another study, on T cells expressing NK-cell markers. That work contributes: The CD3+CD56-NKG2C+ fraction of a few donors was also led by these clonotypes.

Sequences were obtained from CD4+ T cells sorted from blood. The receptor comes from a woman younger than 35 in good health. The chain employs TRBV20-1 and TRBJ2-1; TRBD2 matches at 13 bases. CDR3 sequence reads: CSADRGPTGLAGASSYNEQFF. CDR3 DNA sequence: TGCAGTGCGGACAGGGGGCCTACCGGACTAGCGGGAGCGTCCTCCTACAATGAGCAGTTCTTC.